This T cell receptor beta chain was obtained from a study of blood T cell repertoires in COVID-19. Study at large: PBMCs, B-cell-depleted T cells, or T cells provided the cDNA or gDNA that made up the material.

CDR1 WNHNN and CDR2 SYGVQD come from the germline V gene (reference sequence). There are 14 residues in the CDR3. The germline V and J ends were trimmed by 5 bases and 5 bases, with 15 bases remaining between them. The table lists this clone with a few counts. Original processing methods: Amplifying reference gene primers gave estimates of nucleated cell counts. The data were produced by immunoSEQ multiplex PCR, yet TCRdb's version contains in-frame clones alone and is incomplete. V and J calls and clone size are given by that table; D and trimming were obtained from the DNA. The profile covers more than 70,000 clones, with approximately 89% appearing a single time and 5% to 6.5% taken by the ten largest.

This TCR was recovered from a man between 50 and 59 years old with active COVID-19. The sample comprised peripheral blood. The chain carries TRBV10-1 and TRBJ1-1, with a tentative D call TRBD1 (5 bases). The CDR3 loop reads CASSRGRGETEAFF. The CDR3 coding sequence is TGCGCCAGCAGTCGGGGGAGAGGAGAAACTGAAGCTTTCTTT.